This T cell receptor (beta chain) was found in a study of T cell repertoires in cytomegalovirus infection. Study-wide findings and caveats: CMV-specific TCR beta clonotypes restricted by HLA-C dominated the ex vivo response.

This clonotype was detected ten times or more. Its antigen is not known. V was cut by 1 base and J by 0 bases, with 5 bases left in between. This CDR3 is 14 amino acids long. TCRdb ran MiXCR on the reads and lists one entry per CDR3 protein. Here the sample spans 130,000 or so distinct CDR3 sequences, approximately 5.9% being singletons. The sample taken for sequencing was PBMCs. The TCR originated in a human donor in good health (CMV status not recorded). Some clones in this sample may be carry-over from other donors' samples. The gene calls are TRBV12-3 or TRBV12-4 and TRBJ2-3, with D uncertain. CDR3 residues: CASSLDGSTDTQYF. CDR3 in DNA: TGTGCCAGCAGTTTAGACGGGAGCACAGATACGCAGTATTTT.